The clone carrying this TCR beta chain has ten or more counts. As yet, its antigen is unknown. The sample is drawn from a study of post-analysis software for immune sequencing data. The study, taken as a whole, reports: Controls had lower frequencies than patients of five or six TRBV segments, which included TRBV5-6, TRBV5-1 and TRBV20-1. Samples from one preparation batch, clustered by F measure, grouped strongly together. Multiple sclerosis patients had significantly lower normalized Chao1 diversity than controls.

cDNA libraries for TCR beta contained unique molecular identifiers. Starting from about 0.98 to 11 million T cells, the study yielded roughly 0.5 million cDNA molecules. TCRdb passed the PCR reads through MiXCR, listing each CDR3 protein once. The data contain some 260,000 distinct CDR3 sequences, 35% to 40% of them singletons. V dropped 6 bases and J dropped 1; count of bases not matched to a gene: 7. CDR3 length equals 17 residues. This clonotype was obtained from a girl aged 5-17 years with multiple sclerosis. Input material: blood. The chain links TRBV12-3 or TRBV12-4 to TRBJ2-6; 9 bases agree with TRBD1. This chain's CDR3 is CASRKGQGASGANVLTF. CDR3 DNA: TGTGCCAGCAGGAAGGGACAGGGAGCGTCTGGGGCCAACGTCCTGACTTTC.